This TCR beta chain was sequenced for a study of graft-versus-host responses after intestinal transplantation. In the study overall: Grafts that recipients had were multivisceral, liver-intestinal, or isolated intestinal transplants. Anti-thymocyte globulin induction preceded two to four years of tacrolimus and steroid maintenance in all recipients.

About this clone itself: The antigen remains unidentified.

General study results and limits: GvH clones turned up in recipient marrow; some had shown up first in ileum or blood. Maximum circulating GvH clone levels tracked with early post-transplant HvG decreases.

Profiling relied on immunoSEQ multiplex PCR, and the TCRdb table lists in-frame clones only, not all of them. The sample records 80,000 to 100,000 clones, 90% being singletons. The source of this sequence is a human donor who received an intestinal transplant. Sequenced material: unstimulated CD4+ T cells sorted from spleen or lymph node cells, taken before intestinal transplant.

Written as DNA, the CDR3 is TGCGCCAGCAGCTTTGGACAGGGAGGTCAGCCCCAGCATTTT. It translates to CASSFGQGGQPQHF. The chain carries TRBV5-1 and TRBJ1-5, with TRBD1 identical over 8 bases. The CDR3 runs 14 residues. Germline trimming cut 2 bases from V and 6 bases from J; bases unmatched to any gene: 4. Per the germline V gene, CDR1 is SGHRS and CDR2 is YFSETQ.